This entry is about one T cell receptor (beta chain). What it binds is not known. Amplification yielded TCR beta CDR3 regions, with RNA transcripts as the source. TCR CDR3 underwent first-round RT-PCR with the HTBI primer set. In TCRdb, the multiplex PCR reads were re-called with MiXCR into one record per CDR3 protein. The data contain under 200,000 distinct CDR3 sequences, just under 9.5% of them singletons. This entry is derived from a study of T cells in Graves' hyperthyroidism and ophthalmopathy. Whole-study results and caveats: Most thyroid clonotypes with frequency above 0.001 were detected in blood.

This TCR derives from a woman in her late teens or twenties with Graves' hyperthyroidism that later progressed to Graves' ophthalmopathy. Material for sequencing was blood.

The CDR3 loop reads CASGTTYRGPLLNTGELFF. Written as DNA, the CDR3 is TGTGCCAGCGGAACAACCTACAGGGGGCCGTTACTGAACACCGGGGAGCTGTTTTTT. The chain employs TRBV27 and TRBJ2-2; 9 bases map to TRBD1. Germline CDR1 reads MNHEY; CDR2 reads SMNVEV (reference sequence). The CDR3 is 19 amino acids. V dropped 8 bases and J dropped 1; count of bases not matched to a gene: 17.